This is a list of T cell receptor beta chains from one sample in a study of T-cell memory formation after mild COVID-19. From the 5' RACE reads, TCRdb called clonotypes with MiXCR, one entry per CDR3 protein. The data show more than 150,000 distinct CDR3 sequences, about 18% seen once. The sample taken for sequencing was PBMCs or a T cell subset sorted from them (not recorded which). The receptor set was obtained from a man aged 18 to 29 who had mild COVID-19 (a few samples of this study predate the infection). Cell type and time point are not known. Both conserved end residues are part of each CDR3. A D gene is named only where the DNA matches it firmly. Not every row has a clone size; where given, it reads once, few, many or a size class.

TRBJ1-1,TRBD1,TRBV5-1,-,TGCGCCAGCAGGGGGACAGGGATGAACACTGAAGCTTTCTTT,CASRGTGMNTEAFF
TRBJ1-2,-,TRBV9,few,TGTGCCAGCACCAAGCAGGTGGGGGTAACGGTGAATGGCTACACCTTC,CASTKQVGVTVNGYTF
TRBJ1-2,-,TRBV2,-,TGTGCCAGAGAATCAGGCGAGTATGGCTACACCTTC,CARESGEYGYTF
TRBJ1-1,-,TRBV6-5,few,TGTGCCAGCAGCCGGAGGTTCGGAGGGGAGACTTTCTTT,CASSRRFGGETFF
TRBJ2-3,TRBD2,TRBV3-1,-,TGTGCCAGCAGCCCGTCGACTAGCGGGGGCGCCTACACAGATACGCAGTATTTT,CASSPSTSGGAYTDTQYF
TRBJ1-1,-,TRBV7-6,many,TGTGCCAGCAGCTTAGGGGGCTCCACTGAAGCTTTCTTT,CASSLGGSTEAFF
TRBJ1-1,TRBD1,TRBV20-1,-,TGCAGTGCGAGGACAGGGTGGGACACTGAAGCTTTCTTT,CSARTGWDTEAFF
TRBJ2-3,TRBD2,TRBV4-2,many,TGTGCCAGCAGCCAGGGACTAGCGGGGGGTGTCACAGATACGCAGTATTTT,CASSQGLAGGVTDTQYF
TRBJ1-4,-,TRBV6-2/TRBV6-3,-,TGTGCCAGCAGACGGCGGGGACTTTATGAAAAACTGTTTTTT,CASRRRGLYEKLFF
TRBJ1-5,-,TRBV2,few,TGTGCCACCCGACCGAGTAGCAATCAGCCCCAGCATTTT,CATRPSSNQPQHF
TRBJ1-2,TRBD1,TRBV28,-,TGTGCCAGCAGTCTCCTAGACAGGGGAAGTGGCTACACCTTC,CASSLLDRGSGYTF
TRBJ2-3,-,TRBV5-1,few,TGCGCCAGCAGCCCAACATTGCGCACAGATACGCAGTATTTT,CASSPTLRTDTQYF
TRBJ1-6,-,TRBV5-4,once,TGTGCCAGCACCCCCGGGACCCCCAGTTCACCCCTCCACTTT,CASTPGTPSSPLHF
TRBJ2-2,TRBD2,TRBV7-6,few,TGTGCCAGCAGCTCATGGGGGGGCACCGGGGAGCTGTTTTTT,CASSSWGGTGELFF
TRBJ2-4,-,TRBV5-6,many,TGTGCCAGCAGCTTGGCGTCAGAAATAGCCAAAAACATTCAGTACTTC,CASSLASEIAKNIQYF
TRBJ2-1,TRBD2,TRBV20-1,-,TGCAGTGCTAGAATGACCGGGGGGTACTCCTACAATGAGCAGTTCTTC,CSARMTGGYSYNEQFF
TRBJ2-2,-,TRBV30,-,TGTGCCTGGAGTGTCTACAGGCTCACCGGGGAGCTGTTTTTT,CAWSVYRLTGELFF
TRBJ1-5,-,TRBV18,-,TGTGCCAGCTCACCAGGGGCAGTCCAGGGATATAGCAATCAGCCCCAGCATTTT,CASSPGAVQGYSNQPQHF
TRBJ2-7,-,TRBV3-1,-,TGTGCCAGCAGCCAAGGACGTAGGGTCGGGAACAGGCCGCTACGGGAGCAGTACTTC,CASSQGRRVGNRPLREQYF
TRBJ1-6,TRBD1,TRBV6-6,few,TGTGCCAGCAGCCAGACAGGGAGGAACTCACCCCTCCACTTT,CASSQTGRNSPLHF
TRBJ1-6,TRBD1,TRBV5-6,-,TGTGCCAGCAGCACAGGGGTTAATTCACCCCTCCACTTT,CASSTGVNSPLHF
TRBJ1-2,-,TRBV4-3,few,TGCGCCAGCAGCCAACGATGGGCCGACTATGGCTACACCTTC,CASSQRWADYGYTF
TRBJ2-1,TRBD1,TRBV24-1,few,TGTGCCACCAGTGATTTTGGGCAGGGGGATGAGCAGTTCTTC,CATSDFGQGDEQFF
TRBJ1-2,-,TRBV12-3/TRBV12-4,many,TGTGCCAGCAGTTTTGTACGCTATGGCTACACCTTC,CASSFVRYGYTF
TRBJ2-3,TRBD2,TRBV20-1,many,TGCAGTGCTGCCCAGGGACTAGCGGGGGGAGGGACGCAGTATTTT,CSAAQGLAGGGTQYF
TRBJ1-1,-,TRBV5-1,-,TGCGCCAGCAGCTCCACAGCGGAGAACACTGAAGCTTTCTTT,CASSSTAENTEAFF
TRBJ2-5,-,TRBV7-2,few,TGTGCCAGCAGCTTAAGGACACCTCAAGAGACCCAGTACTTC,CASSLRTPQETQYF
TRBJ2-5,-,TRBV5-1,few,TGCGCCAGCAGCTTAACTGCCGCCGTACAAGAGACCCAGTACTTC,CASSLTAAVQETQYF
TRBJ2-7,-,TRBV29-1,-,TGCAGCGTTGGCGTCAGGGTCTACGAGCAGTACTTC,CSVGVRVYEQYF
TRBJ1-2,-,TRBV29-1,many,TGCAGCGTTGAAGTGGGGCCTACTAACTATGGCTACACCTTC,CSVEVGPTNYGYTF
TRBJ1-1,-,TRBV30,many,TGTGCCTGGAAACAGATCCTAGCTATGAACACTGAAGCTTTCTTT,CAWKQILAMNTEAFF
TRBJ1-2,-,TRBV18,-,TGTGCCAGCTCACTCGACAGGATCTATGGCTACACCTTC,CASSLDRIYGYTF
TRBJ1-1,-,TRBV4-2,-,TGTGCCAGCAGCCAAGCTGCAGGGCTTGAAGCTTTCTTT,CASSQAAGLEAFF
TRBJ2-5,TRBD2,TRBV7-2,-,TGTGCCAGCGGGACTAGCGGGGGGGTGGGGCAAGAGACCCAGTACTTC,CASGTSGGVGQETQYF
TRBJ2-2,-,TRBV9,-,TGTGCCAGCAGCGGCCCACCAGGGTACACCGGGGAGCTGTTTTTT,CASSGPPGYTGELFF
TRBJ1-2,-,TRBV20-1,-,TGCAGTGCTAGAGATCGGGGTACGGGACCTGGTGGCTACACCTTC,CSARDRGTGPGGYTF
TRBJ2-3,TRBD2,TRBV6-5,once,TGTGCCAGCAGTTACTCGAGGCAGCGGGGGGGCAATACGGGCACAGATACGCAGTATTTT,CASSYSRQRGGNTGTDTQYF
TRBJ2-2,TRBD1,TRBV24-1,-,TGTGCCACCATGACAGGGCCGAACACCGGGGAGCTGTTTTTT,CATMTGPNTGELFF
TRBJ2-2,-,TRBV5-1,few,TGCGCCAGCACCGAGACTACAAACACCGGGGAGCTGTTTTTT,CASTETTNTGELFF
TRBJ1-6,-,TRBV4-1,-,TGCGCCAGCAGCCGGATTGGCAGGGTTTCACCCCTCCACTTT,CASSRIGRVSPLHF
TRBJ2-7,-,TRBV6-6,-,TGTGCCAGCAGTTACTTGGACCATTACGAGCAGTACTTC,CASSYLDHYEQYF
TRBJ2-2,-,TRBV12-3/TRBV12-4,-,TGTGCCAGCAGTTTTATTCCCGGGGAGCTGTTTTTT,CASSFIPGELFF
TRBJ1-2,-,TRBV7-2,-,TGTGCCAGCAGCCAACCGGGACGGCCCCAGCGGGGCTACACCTTC,CASSQPGRPQRGYTF
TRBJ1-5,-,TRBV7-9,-,TGTGCCAGCAGCTCGACACGGCAGCCCCAGCATTTT,CASSSTRQPQHF
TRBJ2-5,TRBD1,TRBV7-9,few,TGTGCCAGCAGCGACGGGACAGGGGCTGGGGAGACCCAGTACTTC,CASSDGTGAGETQYF
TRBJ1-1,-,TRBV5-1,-,TGCGCCAGCAGGATCGGTGGGAATACTGAAGCTTTCTTT,CASRIGGNTEAFF
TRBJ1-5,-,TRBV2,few,TGTGCCCTCGGGGGTGACAGCAATCAGCCCCAGCATTTT,CALGGDSNQPQHF
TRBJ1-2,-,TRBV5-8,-,TGTGCCAGCAGCTCCCGGGGGGCAGTCTATGGCTACACCTTC,CASSSRGAVYGYTF
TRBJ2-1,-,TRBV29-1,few,TGCAGCGTTGACGGGTACAATGAGCAGTTCTTC,CSVDGYNEQFF
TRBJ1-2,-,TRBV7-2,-,TGTGCCAGCAGCTTAGAGGAGGGCGGCTACACCTTC,CASSLEEGGYTF
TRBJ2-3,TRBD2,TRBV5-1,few,TGCGCCAGCAGCTTCTCCGGGACTAGCGGGGGCGATACGCAGTATTTT,CASSFSGTSGGDTQYF
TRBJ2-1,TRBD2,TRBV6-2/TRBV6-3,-,TGTGCCAGCAGCCAGGGGAGGCTAGCGGGGGATGAGCAGTTCTTC,CASSQGRLAGDEQFF
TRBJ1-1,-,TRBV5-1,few,TGCGCCAGCAGCTTTTGGCAGGGGCGGCTCCTGAACACTGAAGCTTTCTTT,CASSFWQGRLLNTEAFF